A single sample is the source of the 14 T cell receptor beta chains below, sequenced in a study of blood T cell repertoires in COVID-19. This table comes from immunoSEQ multiplex PCR, and its TCRdb copy is limited to in-frame clones, with some not included. The sample has around 170,000 clones; roughly 90% are singletons. Sequencing was carried out using peripheral blood. The receptors come from a man aged 55 to 70 with acute or convalescent COVID-19.

The J gene is TRBJ2-5, the V gene TRBV7-3; D is unresolved. Germline lookup yields CDR1 SGHTA and CDR2 FQGTGA. The CDR3 runs 13 residues. V lost 2 bases and J 3 bases, leaving 7 bases between the germline ends. CDR3 region: CASSLYSEETQYF. In nucleotides, the CDR3 is TGTGCCAGCAGCTTATACAGTGAAGAGACCCAGTACTTC. Full variable domain (outside the CDR3, taken from reference TRBV7-3 and TRBJ2-5): GAGVSQTPSNKVTEKGKYVELRCDPISGHTALYWYRQSLGQGPEFLIYFQGTGAADDSGLPNDRFFAVRPEGSVSTLKIQRTERGDSAVYLCASSLYSEETQYFGPGTRLLVL.

The chain joins TRBV19 to TRBJ2-7; a weak D match, TRBD2 (7 bases). The CDR3 length is 13 residues. Germline V CDR1 and CDR2: LNHDA, SQIVND (reference sequence). V lost 5 bases, J lost 3 bases, and 11 bases lay in between. CDR3 amino acids: CASSRGGVYEQYF. CDR3 sequence (DNA): TGTGCCAGTAGTCGAGGGGGGGTCTACGAGCAGTACTTC.

The chain carries TRBV4-1 and TRBJ1-2; 7 nucleotides line up with TRBD1. Germline loops: CDR1 MGHRA, CDR2 YSYEKL. J gave up 3 bases and V 1 base, and 2 bases lay outside the gene matches. The CDR3 consists of 14 residues. DNA for the CDR3: TGCGCCAGCAGCCAAGCTGGGACAGACTATGGCTACACCTTC. Amino acid sequence: CASSQAGTDYGYTF.

This sequence joins TRBV2 and TRBJ1-2, with TRBD1 matching 7 bases. With 5 bases clipped from V and 4 bases from J, the junction kept 7 bases outside the gene matches. Germline CDR1 reads SNHLY; CDR2 reads FYNNEI. This CDR3 comprises 14 residues. CDR3 protein: CASSPTGVVYGYTF. CDR3 bases: TGTGCCAGCAGTCCAACAGGGGTGGTCTATGGCTACACCTTC.

This chain links TRBV6-5 with TRBJ2-7; D is possibly TRBD1 (6 bases). The germline gives CDR1 MNHEY, CDR2 SVGAGI. V was pared by 11 bases and J by 0 bases, with 11 bases between. This CDR3 contains 12 residues. The DNA for the CDR3 is TGTGCCGTCCGGGACAACTCCTACGAGCAGTACTTC. Encoded protein: CAVRDNSYEQYF.

This clone was detected only once. CDR3 nucleotide sequence: TGTGCCAGCTTGACAGGGACCGATTCCTACGAGCAGTACTTC. This codes for CASLTGTDSYEQYF. The rearrangement links TRBV2 to TRBJ2-7; 7 bases align to TRBD1. The CDR3 spans 14 residues. Per germline, CDR1 SNHLY and CDR2 FYNNEI. After removal of 8 bases from V and 1 base from J, the junction contained 8 bases not matched to a gene.

The chain recombines TRBV19 with TRBJ1-4; 7 bases line up with TRBD1. The CDR3 has 16 residues. The J segment lost 6 bases and the V segment lost 5 bases, leaving 12 bases of the junction unmatched. Germline V gene data show CDR1 as LNHDA and CDR2 as SQIVND (reference sequence). The CDR3 coding sequence is TGTGCCAGTAGTTTCGTGAGGGGGCGCCGAGATGAAAAACTGTTTTTT. This sequence encodes CASSFVRGRRDEKLFF.

The gene calls are TRBV4-1 and TRBJ2-2; 9 bases align to TRBD2. V dropped 1 base and J dropped 4; count of bases not matched to a gene: 13. The CDR3 totals 19 residues. The germline V gene encodes CDR1 MGHRA and CDR2 YSYEKL. Here the CDR3 DNA reads TGCGCCAGCAGCCAAGGGCCCCTCGGGCGGGGGGGAGTCACCGGGGAGCTGTTTTTT. Translating it yields CASSQGPLGRGGVTGELFF.

The chain employs TRBV11-2 and TRBJ1-5, with D perhaps matching TRBD1 (6 bases). CDR1 is SGHAT and CDR2 is FQNNGV in the germline V gene. The CDR3 has 15 residues. V was cut by 5 bases and J by 2 bases, with 13 bases left in between. CDR3: CASSPQGRGNQPQHF. CDR3 bases: TGTGCCAGCAGCCCACAGGGAAGGGGCAATCAGCCCCAGCATTTT.

The chain employs TRBV19 and TRBJ2-6; possible D gene TRBD1, 5 bases. The CDR3 spans 15 residues. Germline V CDR1 and CDR2: LNHDA, SQIVND (reference sequence). Between the trimmed V and J ends, which lost 3 bases and 2 bases, there was a span of 8 bases. The CDR3 nucleotides read TGTGCCAGTAGTATCGACAGTACTGGGGCCAACGTCCTGACTTTC. It encodes CASSIDSTGANVLTF.

The sample holds one count of this clone. The rearrangement joins TRBV19 to TRBJ2-2; tentative D call: TRBD2 (7 bases). The V end lost 7 bases, the J end lost 5 bases, and 14 bases lay between the germline ends. The CDR3 extends over 14 amino acids. Germline loops: CDR1 LNHDA, CDR2 SQIVND (reference sequence). Written as DNA, the CDR3 is TGTGCCAGTACCTGGGGGGGGCGAACCGGGGAGCTGTTTTTT. Residues: CASTWGGRTGELFF.

This chain links TRBV27 with TRBJ1-3; 10 bases are a match to TRBD1. The germline V gene encodes CDR1 MNHEY and CDR2 SMNVEV (reference sequence). With V trimmed by 2 bases and J by 4 bases, 2 bases remained unmatched. The CDR3 covers 15 residues. The CDR3 nucleotides are TGTGCCAGCAGTTTAGGACAGGGGGGAGGAAACACCATATATTTT. This sequence encodes CASSLGQGGGNTIYF.

This chain links TRBV5-4 with TRBJ2-7; D not certain. The CDR3 is made up of 14 amino acids. V shed 0 bases and J shed 5 bases, with 12 bases lying between them. CDR1 SGHNT and CDR2 YYREEE come from the germline V gene (reference sequence). In nucleotides, the CDR3 is TGTGCCAGCAGCTTGGTGCACTCGGTACACGAGCAGTACTTC. This sequence encodes CASSLVHSVHEQYF.

This chain uses TRBV2 with TRBJ1-1; D gene ambiguous. Germline V gene sequence: CDR1 SNHLY, CDR2 FYNNEI. V lost 3 bases to trimming and J lost 5 bases, with 10 bases between them. CDR3 length: 13 residues. The CDR3 here is CASSDKSKTEAFF. CDR3 nucleotide sequence: TGTGCCAGCAGTGATAAGAGTAAGACTGAAGCTTTCTTT. The full variable domain, in which reference TRBV2 and TRBJ1-1 provide the parts outside the CDR3, is EPEVTQTPSHQVTQMGQEVILRCVPISNHLYFYWYRQILGQKVEFLVSFYNNEISEKSEIFDDQFSVERPDGSNFTLKIRSTKLEDSAMYFCASSDKSKTEAFFGQGTRLTVV.